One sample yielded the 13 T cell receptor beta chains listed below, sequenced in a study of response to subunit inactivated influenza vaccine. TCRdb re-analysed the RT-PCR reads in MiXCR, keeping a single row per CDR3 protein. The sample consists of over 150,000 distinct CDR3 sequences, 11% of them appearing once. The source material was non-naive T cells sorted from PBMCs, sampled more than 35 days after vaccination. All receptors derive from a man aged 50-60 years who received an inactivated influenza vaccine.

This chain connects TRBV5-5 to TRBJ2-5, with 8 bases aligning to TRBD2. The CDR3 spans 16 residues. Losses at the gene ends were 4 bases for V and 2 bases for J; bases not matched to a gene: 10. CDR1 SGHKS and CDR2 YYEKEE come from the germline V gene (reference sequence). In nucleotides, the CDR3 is TGTGCCAGCAGCCACGCCGCGAGCGGGGGTCAAGAGACCCAGTACTTC. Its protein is CASSHAASGGQETQYF.

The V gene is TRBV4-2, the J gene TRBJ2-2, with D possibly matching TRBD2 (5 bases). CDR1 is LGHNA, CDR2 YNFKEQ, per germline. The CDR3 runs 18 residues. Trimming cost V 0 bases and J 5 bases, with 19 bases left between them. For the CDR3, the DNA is TGTGCCAGCAGCCAAGATTTAATGAGGGAGTTTAGAACCGGGGAGCTGTTTTTT. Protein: CASSQDLMREFRTGELFF.

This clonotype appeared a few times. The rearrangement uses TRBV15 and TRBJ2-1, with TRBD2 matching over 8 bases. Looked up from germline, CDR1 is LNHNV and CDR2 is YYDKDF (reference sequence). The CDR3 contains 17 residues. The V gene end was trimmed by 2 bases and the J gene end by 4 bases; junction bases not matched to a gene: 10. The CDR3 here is CATSRLMAGGGYNEQFF. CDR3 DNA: TGTGCCACCAGCAGACTCATGGCGGGGGGCGGGTACAATGAGCAGTTCTTC.

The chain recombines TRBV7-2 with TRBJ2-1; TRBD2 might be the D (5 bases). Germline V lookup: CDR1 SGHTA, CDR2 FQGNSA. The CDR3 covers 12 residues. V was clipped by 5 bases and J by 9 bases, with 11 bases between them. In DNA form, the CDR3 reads TGTGCCAGCAGCCTTAGCGCGAGTGAGCAGTTCTTC. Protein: CASSLSASEQFF.

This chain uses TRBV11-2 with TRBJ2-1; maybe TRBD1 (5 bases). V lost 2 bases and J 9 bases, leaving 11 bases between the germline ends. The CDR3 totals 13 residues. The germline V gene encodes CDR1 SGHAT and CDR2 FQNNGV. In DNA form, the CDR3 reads TGTGCCAGCAGCTTAAGGGGTAGTAGTGAGCAGTTCTTC. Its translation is CASSLRGSSEQFF.

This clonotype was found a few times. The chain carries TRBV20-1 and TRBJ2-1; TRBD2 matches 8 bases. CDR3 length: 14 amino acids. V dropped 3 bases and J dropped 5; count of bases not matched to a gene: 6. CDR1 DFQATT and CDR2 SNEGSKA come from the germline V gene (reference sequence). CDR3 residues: CSARPGGTHNEQFF. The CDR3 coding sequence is TGCAGTGCTAGGCCGGGGGGGACGCACAATGAGCAGTTCTTC.

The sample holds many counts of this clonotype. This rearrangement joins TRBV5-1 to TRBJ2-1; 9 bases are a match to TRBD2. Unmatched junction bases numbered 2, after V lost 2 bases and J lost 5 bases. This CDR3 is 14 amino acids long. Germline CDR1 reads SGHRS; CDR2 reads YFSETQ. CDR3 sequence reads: CASSFLAGNNEQFF. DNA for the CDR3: TGCGCCAGCAGCTTCCTAGCGGGGAACAATGAGCAGTTCTTC.

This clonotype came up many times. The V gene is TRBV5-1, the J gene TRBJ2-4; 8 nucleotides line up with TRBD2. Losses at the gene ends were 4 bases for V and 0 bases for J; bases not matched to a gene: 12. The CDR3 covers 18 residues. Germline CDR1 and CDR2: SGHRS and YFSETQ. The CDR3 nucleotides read TGCGCCAGCAGCACGGGAGGGTCCGCTACTACAGCCAAAAACATTCAGTACTTC. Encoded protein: CASSTGGSATTAKNIQYF. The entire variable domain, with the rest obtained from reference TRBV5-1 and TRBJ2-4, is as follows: KAGVTQTPRYLIKTRGQQVTLSCSPISGHRSVSWYQQTPGQGLQFLFEYFSETQRNKGNFPGRFSGRQFSNSRSEMNVSTLELGDSALYLCASSTGGSATTAKNIQYFGAGTRLSVL.

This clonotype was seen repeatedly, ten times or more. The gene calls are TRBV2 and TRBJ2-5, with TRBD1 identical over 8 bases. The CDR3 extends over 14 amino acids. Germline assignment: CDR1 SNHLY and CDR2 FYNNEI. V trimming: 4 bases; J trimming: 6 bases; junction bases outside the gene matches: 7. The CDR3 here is CASSGQGRTKTQYF. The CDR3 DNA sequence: TGTGCCAGCAGTGGACAGGGGAGGACGAAGACCCAGTACTTC.

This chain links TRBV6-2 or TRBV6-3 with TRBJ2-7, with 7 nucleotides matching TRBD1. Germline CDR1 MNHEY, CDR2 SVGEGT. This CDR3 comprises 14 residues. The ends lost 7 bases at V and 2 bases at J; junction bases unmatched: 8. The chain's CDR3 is CASMGLQGAYEQYF. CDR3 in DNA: TGTGCCAGCATGGGCCTGCAGGGGGCCTACGAGCAGTACTTC.

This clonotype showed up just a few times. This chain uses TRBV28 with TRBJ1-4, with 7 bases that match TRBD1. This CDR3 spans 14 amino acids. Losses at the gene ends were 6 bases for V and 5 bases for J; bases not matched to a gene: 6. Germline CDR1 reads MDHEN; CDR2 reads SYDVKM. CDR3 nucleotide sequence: TGTGCCAGCAGCACCATGACAGGGAATGAAAAACTGTTTTTT. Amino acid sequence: CASSTMTGNEKLFF.

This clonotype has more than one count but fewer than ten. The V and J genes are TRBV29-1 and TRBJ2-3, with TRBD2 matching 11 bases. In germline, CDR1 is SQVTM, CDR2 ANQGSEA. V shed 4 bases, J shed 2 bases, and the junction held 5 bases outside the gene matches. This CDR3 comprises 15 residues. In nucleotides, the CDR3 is TGCAGCGTTGGTCTAGCGGGGGGTAACACAGATACGCAGTATTTT. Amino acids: CSVGLAGGNTDTQYF.

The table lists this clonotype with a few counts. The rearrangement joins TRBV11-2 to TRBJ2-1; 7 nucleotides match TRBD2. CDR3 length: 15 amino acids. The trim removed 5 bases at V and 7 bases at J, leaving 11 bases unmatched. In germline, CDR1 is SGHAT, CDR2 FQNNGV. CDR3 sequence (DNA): TGTGCCAGCAGCCCGGGGAGGGCAGGGAGGAATGAGCAGTTCTTC. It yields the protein CASSPGRAGRNEQFF.